These T cell receptor beta chains were read from a single sample in a study of T-cell memory formation after mild COVID-19. TCRdb re-called the 5' RACE reads through MiXCR, storing one row per CDR3 protein. The sample shows 70,000 to 95,000 distinct CDR3 sequences, 10% to 15% of them seen only once. Sequencing was performed on PBMCs or a T cell subset sorted from them (not recorded which). The receptors shown here come from a man between 18 and 29 years old who had mild COVID-19 (a few samples of this study predate the infection). Cell type and time point are not known. The CDR3 runs from the conserved cysteine through the conserved F or W. The D gene is left open where the match is weak. Expanded clones get a size class; other rows say once, few or many, or leave the size out.

v_gene	abundance	j_gene	d_gene	CDR3aa	CDR3nt
TRBV27	NA	TRBJ2-2	TRBD1	CASSPGTGQTGELFF	TGTGCCAGCAGCCCCGGGACAGGGCAGACCGGGGAGCTGTTTTTT
TRBV13	NA	TRBJ1-5	NA	CASSIRQKGNQPQHF	TGTGCCAGCAGCATCAGACAGAAAGGAAATCAGCCCCAGCATTTT
TRBV23-1	few	TRBJ1-4	TRBD1	CASSQTGTGGSATNEKLFF	TGCGCCAGCAGTCAAACCGGGACAGGGGGTTCTGCAACTAATGAAAAACTGTTTTTT
TRBV27	few	TRBJ1-1	NA	CASSFPGNTEAFF	TGTGCCAGCAGTTTCCCGGGGAACACTGAAGCTTTCTTT
TRBV4-3	few	TRBJ2-3	NA	CASSQDPLSTDTQYF	TGCGCCAGCAGCCAAGATCCCCTATCCACAGATACGCAGTATTTT
TRBV7-2	NA	TRBJ2-2	NA	CASSFTLLRELFF	TGTGCCAGCAGCTTTACTCTTCTTAGGGAGCTGTTTTTT
TRBV20-1	NA	TRBJ1-5	NA	CSANTGSGQPQHF	TGCAGTGCCAATACAGGGAGTGGGCAGCCCCAGCATTTT
TRBV9	NA	TRBJ2-1	NA	CASSRDSGNEQFF	TGTGCCAGCAGCAGGGACAGCGGGAATGAGCAGTTCTTC
TRBV7-6	NA	TRBJ2-3	NA	CASSLGITDTQYF	TGTGCCAGCAGCTTGGGGATCACAGATACGCAGTATTTT
TRBV4-2	few	TRBJ1-1	NA	CASSQVVGYPALNTEAFF	TGTGCCAGCAGCCAAGTTGTTGGTTACCCAGCACTGAACACTGAAGCTTTCTTT
TRBV11-2	many	TRBJ2-1	NA	CASSLGTNPGHVQFF	TGTGCCAGCAGCCTAGGGACAAATCCGGGCCATGTGCAGTTCTTC
TRBV9	NA	TRBJ1-3	TRBD1	CASSAGTAGNTIYF	TGTGCCAGCAGCGCCGGGACAGCCGGAAACACCATATATTTT
TRBV6-5	many	TRBJ2-3	NA	CASGGATSADTQYF	TGTGCCAGCGGCGGCGCAACCTCGGCAGATACGCAGTATTTT
TRBV5-5	few	TRBJ2-2	NA	CASSPVAGELFF	TGTGCCAGCAGCCCCGTGGCCGGGGAGCTGTTTTTT
TRBV4-1	many	TRBJ2-1	TRBD2	CASSHGGVEFF	TGCGCCAGCAGCCATGGGGGGGTCGAGTTCTTC
TRBV7-9	NA	TRBJ2-3	TRBD2	CASSSLGGGPHTQYF	TGTGCCAGCAGCTCCCTCGGGGGGGGCCCTCATACGCAGTATTTT
TRBV29-1	NA	TRBJ2-7	TRBD1	CSAWGGQGDEQYF	TGCAGCGCCTGGGGGGGACAGGGGGACGAGCAGTACTTC
TRBV5-1	NA	TRBJ2-7	TRBD1	CASSLASSGQGHEQYF	TGCGCCAGCAGCTTGGCCTCTTCCGGACAGGGGCACGAGCAGTACTTC
TRBV4-2	few	TRBJ1-5	NA	CASSQSSVRQPQHF	TGTGCCAGCAGCCAGTCCTCGGTACGTCAGCCCCAGCATTTT
TRBV6-6	NA	TRBJ2-1	NA	CASSSLNGGEQFF	TGTGCCAGCAGCAGTCTTAACGGGGGTGAGCAGTTCTTC
TRBV5-4	few	TRBJ2-3	NA	CASRLSGEDTQYF	TGTGCCAGCAGGCTTTCTGGCGAGGATACGCAGTATTTT
TRBV7-6	NA	TRBJ1-6	NA	CASSLDRSSYNSPLHF	TGTGCCAGCAGCTTAGACAGGAGCTCCTATAATTCACCCCTCCACTTT
TRBV6-5	many	TRBJ2-1	NA	CASSPRGYNEQFF	TGTGCCAGCAGTCCCCGGGGGTATAATGAGCAGTTCTTC
TRBV7-7	NA	TRBJ2-3	NA	CASSLGTGMDTQYF	TGTGCTAGCAGCTTGGGGACGGGGATGGATACGCAGTATTTT
TRBV30	NA	TRBJ2-3	NA	CAWIGSDTQYF	TGTGCCTGGATTGGGTCAGATACGCAGTATTTT
TRBV5-1	NA	TRBJ2-1	NA	CASSSYRAAYNEQFF	TGCGCCAGCAGCTCCTACAGGGCCGCCTACAATGAGCAGTTCTTC
TRBV7-9	NA	TRBJ1-1	TRBD1	CASSLGQGYTEAFF	TGTGCCAGCAGCTTAGGACAGGGTTACACTGAAGCTTTCTTT
TRBV6-5	many	TRBJ2-7	NA	CASSYGASSQYEQYF	TGTGCCAGCAGTTACGGCGCTAGCAGTCAATACGAGCAGTACTTC
TRBV7-3	few	TRBJ2-3	TRBD1	CASSPGQLTDTQYF	TGTGCCAGCAGCCCGGGACAGCTCACAGATACGCAGTATTTT
TRBV24-1	NA	TRBJ2-1	TRBD1	CATSDRDRGAYNEQFF	TGTGCCACCAGTGACCGGGACAGGGGGGCCTACAATGAGCAGTTCTTC
TRBV7-8	few	TRBJ2-7	NA	CASSSRPFYEQYF	TGTGCCAGCAGCTCGAGGCCGTTTTACGAGCAGTACTTC
TRBV28	NA	TRBJ1-2	TRBD1	CASSLGTGTAGYTF	TGTGCCAGCAGCCTCGGGACAGGGACGGCTGGCTACACCTTC
TRBV5-1	many	TRBJ1-1	NA	CASSLNKFDAFF	TGCGCCAGCAGCTTGAACAAATTTGATGCTTTCTTT
TRBV6-5	NA	TRBJ1-2	NA	CASSYSATGTTGYTF	TGTGCCAGCAGTTACTCGGCCACCGGAACTACTGGCTACACCTTC
TRBV24-1	NA	TRBJ2-2	NA	CASRRPDTGELFF	TGTGCCTCCCGTAGGCCAGACACCGGGGAGCTGTTTTTT
TRBV6-5	few	TRBJ2-7	NA	CASSYSQGGDEQYF	TGTGCCAGCAGTTACTCGCAGGGGGGCGACGAGCAGTACTTC
TRBV4-3	NA	TRBJ2-5	TRBD2	CASSPLGPGLASQETQYF	TGCGCCAGCAGCCCCTTAGGCCCGGGACTAGCGAGCCAAGAGACCCAGTACTTC
TRBV20-1	NA	TRBJ1-3	NA	CSATKRQGPGGNTIYF	TGCAGTGCTACAAAACGTCAGGGGCCCGGTGGAAACACCATATATTTT
TRBV6-5	NA	TRBJ1-6	NA	CASSYTTSSSSPLHF	TGTGCCAGCAGTTACACGACAAGCTCGAGTTCACCCCTCCACTTT
TRBV16	NA	TRBJ2-7	NA	CASSQLRTAINYEQYF	TGTGCCAGCAGCCAATTACGGACGGCCATTAACTACGAGCAGTACTTC
TRBV29-1	NA	TRBJ2-5	NA	CSVDGGQETQYF	TGCAGCGTTGATGGGGGGCAAGAGACCCAGTACTTC
TRBV7-2	few	TRBJ1-4	NA	CASSRTEISEKLFF	TGTGCCAGCAGTCGGACAGAGATTTCTGAAAAACTGTTTTTT
TRBV3-1	NA	TRBJ2-4	NA	CASSQGSFLAKNIQYF	TGTGCCAGCAGCCAAGGATCGTTCCTGGCCAAAAACATTCAGTACTTC
TRBV7-9	few	TRBJ2-1	NA	CASSAPTGYNEQFF	TGTGCCAGCAGCGCCCCAACGGGTTACAATGAGCAGTTCTTC
TRBV4-2	NA	TRBJ1-1	TRBD1	CASSQENGGGHTEAFF	TGTGCCAGCAGCCAAGAGAACGGAGGGGGCCACACTGAAGCTTTCTTT
TRBV4-1	NA	TRBJ2-1	TRBD2	CASGLAGDNEQFF	TGCGCCAGCGGACTAGCGGGGGACAATGAGCAGTTCTTC
TRBV20-1	many	TRBJ2-5	TRBD1	CSAIRGETQYF	TGCAGTGCAATCAGGGGGGAGACCCAGTACTTC
TRBV29-1	NA	TRBJ1-2	NA	CSVAHPRDYGYTF	TGCAGCGTTGCTCACCCTCGGGACTATGGCTACACCTTC
TRBV4-3	NA	TRBJ2-5	TRBD1	CASSQARTGQETQYF	TGCGCCAGCAGCCAAGCCCGGACAGGACAAGAGACCCAGTACTTC
TRBV29-1	NA	TRBJ2-1	NA	CSVEDNYNEQFF	TGCAGCGTTGAAGACAACTACAATGAGCAGTTCTTC
TRBV7-9	NA	TRBJ2-1	NA	CASSLVMGHEQFF	TGTGCCAGCAGCTTAGTGATGGGGCATGAGCAGTTCTTC
TRBV29-1	NA	TRBJ1-1	NA	CSVDSPKNTEAFF	TGCAGCGTTGATTCACCGAAGAACACTGAAGCTTTCTTT
TRBV29-1	few	TRBJ1-2	NA	CSVVRTSINYGYTF	TGCAGCGTTGTGCGGACATCGATTAACTATGGCTACACCTTC
TRBV5-1	NA	TRBJ1-2	NA	CASSSRDDYTF	TGCGCCAGCAGCTCGCGCGACGACTACACCTTC
TRBV4-3	few	TRBJ2-1	TRBD2	CASSQDISGGPNEQFF	TGCGCCAGCAGCCAAGATATAAGCGGGGGGCCCAATGAGCAGTTCTTC
TRBV11-2	NA	TRBJ2-3	NA	CASSLTLGDKDTQYF	TGTGCCAGCAGCTTAACCCTTGGGGATAAAGATACGCAGTATTTT
TRBV7-9	few	TRBJ2-1	NA	CASSLAGLIYNEQFF	TGTGCCAGCAGCTTAGCGGGACTGATCTACAATGAGCAGTTCTTC
TRBV27	NA	TRBJ2-3	TRBD2	CASSFSRAGGSDTQYF	TGTGCCAGCAGTTTCTCTAGAGCGGGGGGGTCAGATACGCAGTATTTT
TRBV6-2/TRBV6-3	few	TRBJ2-1	NA	CASSPLDNEQFF	TGTGCCAGCAGTCCCCTAGATAATGAGCAGTTCTTC